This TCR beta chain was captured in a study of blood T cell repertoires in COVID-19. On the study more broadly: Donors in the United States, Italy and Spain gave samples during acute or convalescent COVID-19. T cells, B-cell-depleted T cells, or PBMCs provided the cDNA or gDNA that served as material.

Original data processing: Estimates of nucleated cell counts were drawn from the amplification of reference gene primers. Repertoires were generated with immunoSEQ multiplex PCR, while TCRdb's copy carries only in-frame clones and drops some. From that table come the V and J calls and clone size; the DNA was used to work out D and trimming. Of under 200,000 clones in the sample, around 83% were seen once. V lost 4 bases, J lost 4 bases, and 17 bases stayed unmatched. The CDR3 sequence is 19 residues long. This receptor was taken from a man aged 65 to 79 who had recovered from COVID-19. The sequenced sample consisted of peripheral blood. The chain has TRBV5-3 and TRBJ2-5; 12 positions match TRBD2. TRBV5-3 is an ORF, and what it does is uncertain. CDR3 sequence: CARSPGLAGFNFGLETQYF. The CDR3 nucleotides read TGTGCCAGAAGCCCTGGACTAGCGGGATTTAATTTTGGTCTAGAGACCCAGTACTTC.